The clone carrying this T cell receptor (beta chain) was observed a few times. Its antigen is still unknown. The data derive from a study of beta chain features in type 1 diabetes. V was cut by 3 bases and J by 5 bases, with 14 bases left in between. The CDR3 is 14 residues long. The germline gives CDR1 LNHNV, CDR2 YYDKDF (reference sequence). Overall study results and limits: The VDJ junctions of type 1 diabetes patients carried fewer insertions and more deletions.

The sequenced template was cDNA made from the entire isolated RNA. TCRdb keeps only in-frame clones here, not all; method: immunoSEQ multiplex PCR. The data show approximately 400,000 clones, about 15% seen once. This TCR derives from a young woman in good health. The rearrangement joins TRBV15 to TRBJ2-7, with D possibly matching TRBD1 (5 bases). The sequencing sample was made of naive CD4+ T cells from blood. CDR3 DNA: TGTGCCACCAGCAGCCCAGGGAAGGGCAACGAGCAGTACTTC. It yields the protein CATSSPGKGNEQYF.